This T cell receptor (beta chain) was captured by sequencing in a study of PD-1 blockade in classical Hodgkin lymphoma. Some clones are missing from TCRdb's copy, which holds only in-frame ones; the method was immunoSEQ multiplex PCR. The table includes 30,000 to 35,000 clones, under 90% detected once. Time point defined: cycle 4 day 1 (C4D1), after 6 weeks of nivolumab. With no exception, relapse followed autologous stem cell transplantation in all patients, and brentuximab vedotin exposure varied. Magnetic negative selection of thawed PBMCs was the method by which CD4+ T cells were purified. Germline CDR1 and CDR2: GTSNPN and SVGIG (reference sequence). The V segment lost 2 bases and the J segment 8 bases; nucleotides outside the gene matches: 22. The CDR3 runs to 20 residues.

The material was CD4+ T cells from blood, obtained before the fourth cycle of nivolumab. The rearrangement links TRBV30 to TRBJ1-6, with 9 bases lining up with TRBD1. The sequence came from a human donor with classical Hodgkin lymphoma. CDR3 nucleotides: TGTGCCTGGAGTCACCCCTCTTTCCTCCTCAACAGGGGGCGAGATTCACCCCTCCACTTT. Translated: CAWSHPSFLLNRGRDSPLHF.